This T cell receptor (beta chain) was retrieved from a study of graft-versus-host responses after intestinal transplantation. Whole-study findings and limits: Allografts of patients with graft-donor T cell macrochimerism showed high graft-versus-host to host-versus-graft clone ratios. Ileal or blood samples showed some GvH clones first, and such clones were also found in recipient marrow. Early HvG declines after transplant were associated with peak circulating GvH clone levels.

This clone showed up just a few times. The antigen is undetermined. The repertoire was sequenced with immunoSEQ multiplex PCR; TCRdb's copy has only in-frame clones and lacks some. The profile shows 150,000 or so clones, around 90% of them singletons. The CDR3 is 14 amino acids. Germline V gene lookup returns CDR1 MNHEY and CDR2 SVGAGI. V lost 10 bases and J 0 bases, leaving 13 bases between the germline ends. The sample was unstimulated CD4+ T cells sorted from spleen or lymph node cells, taken before intestinal transplant. The chain links TRBV6-5 to TRBJ2-1; possibly TRBD1 or TRBD2 for D (6 bases each). The clonotype comes from a human donor who received an intestinal transplant. The CDR3 spells CATQGGSSYNEQFF. CDR3 nucleotides: TGTGCCACCCAAGGGGGGAGCTCCTACAATGAGCAGTTCTTC.